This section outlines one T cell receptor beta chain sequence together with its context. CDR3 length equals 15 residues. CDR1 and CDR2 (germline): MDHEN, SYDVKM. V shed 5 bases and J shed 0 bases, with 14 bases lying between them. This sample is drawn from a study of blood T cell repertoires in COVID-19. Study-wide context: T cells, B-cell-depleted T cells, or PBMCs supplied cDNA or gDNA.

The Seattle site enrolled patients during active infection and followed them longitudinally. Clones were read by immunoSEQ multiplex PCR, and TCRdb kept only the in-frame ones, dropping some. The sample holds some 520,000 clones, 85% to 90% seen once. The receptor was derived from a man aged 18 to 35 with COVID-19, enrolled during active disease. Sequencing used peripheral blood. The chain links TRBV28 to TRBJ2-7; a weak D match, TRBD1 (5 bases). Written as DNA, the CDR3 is TGTGCCAGCAGTCCCCCCGTGACAGTCTCCTACGAGCAGTACTTC. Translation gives CASSPPVTVSYEQYF.